These T cell receptor beta chains were read from a single sample in a study of T-cell reconstitution after alpha-beta-depleted transplantation in children. TCRdb re-called the PCR reads through MiXCR, storing one row per CDR3 protein. The table records some 500,000 distinct CDR3 sequences, around 19% of them present only once. The sequencing here drew on PBMCs from the stem cell graft donor, taken from the stem cell graft. The receptor set was obtained from a human donor who donated a stem cell graft to a child with acute lymphoblastic leukemia. CDR3s include the opening cysteine and the closing phenylalanine or tryptophan. Each record gives: D gene, CDR3 length, V gene, J gene, clone size, CDR3 protein, CDR3 DNA. A D gene is named only where the DNA matches it firmly. Only part of the rows carry a size: once, few, many, or a class if the clone is expanded.

D: -
length: 14
V: TRBV12-3/TRBV12-4
J: TRBJ2-7
size: few
CDR3: CASLRASVSYEQYF
DNA: TGTGCCAGCCTGCGGGCCTCTGTCTCCTACGAGCAGTACTTC

D: -
length: 14
V: TRBV29-1
J: TRBJ1-5
size: few
CDR3: CSVQQDLGNQPQHF
DNA: TGCAGCGTCCAGCAGGACCTCGGCAATCAGCCCCAGCATTTT

D: TRBD2
length: 20
V: TRBV3-1
J: TRBJ2-1
size: once
CDR3: CASSQGGLVDGGSSYNEQFF
DNA: TGTGCCAGCAGCCAAGGGGGACTAGTGGATGGGGGAAGCTCCTACAATGAGCAGTTCTTC

D: TRBD1
length: 14
V: TRBV4-1
J: TRBJ1-1
size: -
CDR3: CATSHYTGATEAFF
DNA: TGCGCCACCAGCCATTATACAGGGGCCACTGAAGCTTTCTTT

D: -
length: 15
V: TRBV7-3
J: TRBJ2-1
size: -
CDR3: CASSDHRVSYNEQFF
DNA: TGTGCCAGCAGCGACCACAGGGTCTCCTACAATGAGCAGTTCTTC

D: -
length: 18
V: TRBV7-3
J: TRBJ2-2
size: -
CDR3: CASSLNPLTGLNTGELFF
DNA: TGTGCCAGCAGCTTAAACCCCCTTACAGGGTTGAACACCGGGGAGCTGTTTTTT

D: TRBD1
length: 15
V: TRBV27
J: TRBJ2-1
size: -
CDR3: CASSPGTGGFNEQFF
DNA: TGTGCCAGCAGTCCCGGGACAGGGGGTTTCAATGAGCAGTTCTTC

D: TRBD1
length: 17
V: TRBV5-1
J: TRBJ1-4
size: few
CDR3: CASSLVTPGQGGEDLFF
DNA: TGCGCCAGCAGCTTGGTTACTCCGGGACAGGGAGGAGAGGATCTGTTTTTT

D: -
length: 16
V: TRBV5-6
J: TRBJ2-5
size: -
CDR3: CASSLLTGLSQETQYF
DNA: TGTGCCAGCAGCTTGTTGACGGGCTTGTCCCAAGAGACCCAGTACTTC

D: TRBD1
length: 18
V: TRBV11-1
J: TRBJ1-4
size: -
CDR3: CASSPLGTGIVTNEKLFF
DNA: TGTGCCAGCAGCCCTCTCGGGACAGGGATTGTCACTAATGAAAAACTGTTTTTT

D: -
length: 16
V: TRBV28
J: TRBJ2-3
size: -
CDR3: CASSFDGVGGTDTQYF
DNA: TGTGCCAGCAGTTTCGACGGGGTTGGGGGCACAGATACGCAGTATTTT

D: -
length: 15
V: TRBV7-6
J: TRBJ2-1
size: many
CDR3: CASSSGRSSYNEQFF
DNA: TGTGCCAGCAGTTCAGGGCGGAGCTCCTACAATGAGCAGTTCTTC

D: TRBD2
length: 14
V: TRBV5-4
J: TRBJ2-1
size: -
CDR3: CASRWTSGGNEQFF
DNA: TGTGCCAGCAGATGGACTAGCGGGGGGAATGAGCAGTTCTTC

D: -
length: 13
V: TRBV10-2
J: TRBJ2-5
size: -
CDR3: CASRQGLKETQYF
DNA: TGCGCCAGCAGACAGGGTTTGAAAGAGACCCAGTACTTC

D: -
length: 17
V: TRBV28
J: TRBJ2-3
size: few
CDR3: CASRREVVVYSTDTQYF
DNA: TGTGCCAGCAGGAGGGAAGTGGTAGTCTATAGCACAGATACGCAGTATTTT

D: -
length: 12
V: TRBV9
J: TRBJ1-2
size: few
CDR3: CASSVQNYGYTF
DNA: TGTGCCAGCAGCGTACAGAACTATGGCTACACCTTC

D: -
length: 14
V: TRBV4-2
J: TRBJ1-1
size: -
CDR3: CASSHGGGITEAFF
DNA: TGTGCCAGCAGCCACGGGGGGGGCATCACTGAAGCTTTCTTT

D: -
length: 13
V: TRBV27
J: TRBJ2-4
size: -
CDR3: CASSPGAKNIQYF
DNA: TGTGCCAGCAGCCCAGGAGCCAAAAACATTCAGTACTTC

D: -
length: 12
V: TRBV6-1
J: TRBJ2-7
size: few
CDR3: CASRAVPYEQYF
DNA: TGTGCCAGCAGGGCAGTCCCCTACGAGCAGTACTTC

D: TRBD1
length: 14
V: TRBV20-1
J: TRBJ1-1
size: few
CDR3: CSASQGARNTEAFF
DNA: TGCAGTGCTAGCCAGGGGGCGCGGAACACTGAAGCTTTCTTT

D: TRBD2
length: 16
V: TRBV7-6
J: TRBJ2-1
size: -
CDR3: CASSPLLAGVAYEQFF
DNA: TGTGCCAGCAGCCCGCTACTAGCGGGAGTGGCATATGAGCAGTTCTTC

D: TRBD1
length: 19
V: TRBV6-5
J: TRBJ2-6
size: -
CDR3: CASSYRRDRPRSGANVLTF
DNA: TGTGCCAGCAGTTACCGGCGGGACAGGCCCCGCTCTGGGGCCAACGTCCTGACTTTC

D: -
length: 16
V: TRBV5-1
J: TRBJ2-6
size: -
CDR3: CASSLAGGTGANVLTF
DNA: TGCGCCAGCAGCTTGGCCGGTGGAACTGGGGCCAACGTCCTGACTTTC

D: -
length: 15
V: TRBV7-8
J: TRBJ2-3
size: -
CDR3: CASTPHSGSADTQYF
DNA: TGTGCCAGCACCCCCCATAGTGGGAGCGCAGATACGCAGTATTTT

D: -
length: 13
V: TRBV7-9
J: TRBJ1-1
size: few
CDR3: CASSRGTDPEAFF
DNA: TGTGCCAGCAGCCGAGGAACGGATCCTGAAGCTTTCTTT

D: -
length: 17
V: TRBV5-1
J: TRBJ2-7
size: few
CDR3: CASSLGPVSVSSYEQYF
DNA: TGCGCCAGCAGCTTGGGCCCCGTCTCAGTCAGCTCCTACGAGCAGTACTTC

D: -
length: 15
V: TRBV7-3
J: TRBJ2-7
size: -
CDR3: CASSPGVPVGYEQYF
DNA: TGTGCCAGCAGCCCAGGGGTGCCGGTCGGGTACGAGCAGTACTTC

D: -
length: 14
V: TRBV5-1
J: TRBJ2-4
size: -
CDR3: CASSRGLAKNIQYF
DNA: TGCGCCAGCAGCCGCGGTTTAGCCAAAAACATTCAGTACTTC

D: -
length: 17
V: TRBV7-2
J: TRBJ2-3
size: few
CDR3: CASSQGWVVGSTDTQYF
DNA: TGTGCCAGCAGCCAAGGGTGGGTAGTGGGAAGCACAGATACGCAGTATTTT

D: TRBD2
length: 18
V: TRBV11-1
J: TRBJ2-1
size: -
CDR3: CASSLERGLAGVDNEQFF
DNA: TGTGCCAGCAGCTTAGAGCGCGGACTAGCGGGAGTAGACAATGAGCAGTTCTTC

D: TRBD2
length: 15
V: TRBV7-3
J: TRBJ2-3
size: many
CDR3: CASSPGTSGTDTQYF
DNA: TGTGCCAGCAGCCCCGGGACTAGCGGCACAGATACGCAGTATTTT

D: TRBD2
length: 17
V: TRBV5-1
J: TRBJ2-1
size: -
CDR3: CASSPGTSGRVDNEQFF
DNA: TGCGCCAGCAGCCCCGGGACTAGCGGGAGGGTAGACAATGAGCAGTTCTTC

D: -
length: 14
V: TRBV12-3/TRBV12-4
J: TRBJ1-3
size: few
CDR3: CASSPPNSGNTIYF
DNA: TGTGCCAGCAGTCCCCCTAACTCTGGAAACACCATATATTTT

D: TRBD1
length: 16
V: TRBV3-1
J: TRBJ2-7
size: -
CDR3: CASSQGQGSRIYEQYF
DNA: TGTGCCAGCAGCCAGGGACAGGGGTCTCGCATATACGAGCAGTACTTC

D: TRBD2
length: 15
V: TRBV7-9
J: TRBJ2-1
size: many
CDR3: CASSPSGSSYNEQFF
DNA: TGTGCCAGCAGCCCTAGCGGGAGCTCCTACAATGAGCAGTTCTTC

D: -
length: 13
V: TRBV6-6
J: TRBJ2-7
size: few
CDR3: CASRLGFKGEQYF
DNA: TGTGCCAGCAGGCTGGGGTTTAAGGGTGAGCAGTACTTC

D: TRBD1
length: 17
V: TRBV27
J: TRBJ1-1
size: -
CDR3: CATHWGELWTGNTEAFF
DNA: TGTGCCACCCACTGGGGGGAACTTTGGACAGGGAACACTGAAGCTTTCTTT

D: -
length: 13
V: TRBV7-9
J: TRBJ1-2
size: -
CDR3: CASSSGPNYGYTF
DNA: TGTGCCAGCAGTTCGGGGCCGAACTATGGCTACACCTTC

D: TRBD2
length: 15
V: TRBV20-1
J: TRBJ2-7
size: -
CDR3: CSASLLSGRIYEQYF
DNA: TGCAGTGCTAGTCTGTTGTCCGGGAGGATCTACGAGCAGTACTTC

D: TRBD2
length: 17
V: TRBV5-1
J: TRBJ2-7
size: few
CDR3: CASSHTSGSVPFYEQYF
DNA: TGCGCCAGCAGCCATACTAGCGGGAGCGTTCCTTTCTACGAGCAGTACTTC

D: -
length: 15
V: TRBV6-1
J: TRBJ2-7
size: few
CDR3: CASRNWSTGSREQYF
DNA: TGTGCCAGCAGGAACTGGTCTACAGGTTCTCGGGAGCAGTACTTC

D: TRBD1
length: 14
V: TRBV29-1
J: TRBJ2-1
size: -
CDR3: CSALRQGARNEQFF
DNA: TGCAGCGCCCTCCGACAGGGGGCGAGGAATGAGCAGTTCTTC

D: TRBD2
length: 15
V: TRBV9
J: TRBJ2-1
size: -
CDR3: CASSPWGGPYNEQFF
DNA: TGTGCCAGCAGCCCCTGGGGGGGACCCTACAATGAGCAGTTCTTC

D: -
length: 17
V: TRBV12-3/TRBV12-4
J: TRBJ1-2
size: -
CDR3: CASSWGIGRGMHYGYTF
DNA: TGTGCCAGCAGTTGGGGGATCGGGAGGGGAATGCACTATGGCTACACCTTC

D: -
length: 13
V: TRBV12-3/TRBV12-4
J: TRBJ2-3
size: -
CDR3: CASSSLGSDTQYF
DNA: TGTGCCAGCAGTTCCCTCGGTTCAGATACGCAGTATTTT

D: TRBD2
length: 17
V: TRBV6-1
J: TRBJ2-1
size: few
CDR3: CASTPLGGLAGGDEQFF
DNA: TGTGCCAGCACCCCACTGGGCGGGCTAGCGGGAGGGGATGAGCAGTTCTTC

D: TRBD2
length: 15
V: TRBV9
J: TRBJ2-1
size: few
CDR3: CASSVASGRRSEQFF
DNA: TGTGCCAGCAGCGTAGCTAGCGGGAGAAGGAGTGAGCAGTTCTTC

D: -
length: 15
V: TRBV20-1
J: TRBJ2-1
size: -
CDR3: CSATSYRERDNEQFF
DNA: TGCAGTGCTACTAGTTACCGAGAGAGGGACAATGAGCAGTTCTTC

D: -
length: 15
V: TRBV5-1
J: TRBJ2-1
size: -
CDR3: CASSLITGVMNEQFF
DNA: TGCGCCAGCAGCTTAATTACGGGAGTCATGAATGAGCAGTTCTTC

D: -
length: 14
V: TRBV9
J: TRBJ2-7
size: few
CDR3: CASSSRHGGLEQYF
DNA: TGTGCCAGCAGCTCCCGACATGGGGGTCTCGAGCAGTACTTC

D: -
length: 12
V: TRBV19
J: TRBJ1-2
size: few
CDR3: CASSLSMYGYTF
DNA: TGTGCCAGTAGTCTCTCCATGTATGGCTACACCTTC

D: TRBD2
length: 14
V: TRBV3-1
J: TRBJ2-7
size: once
CDR3: CASRAGGSSLEQYF
DNA: TGTGCCAGCAGAGCGGGAGGATCATCCCTCGAGCAGTACTTC

D: TRBD2
length: 15
V: TRBV12-3/TRBV12-4
J: TRBJ2-1
size: few
CDR3: CASSRREGLGDEQFF
DNA: TGTGCCAGCAGTCGGCGGGAGGGTCTCGGTGATGAGCAGTTCTTC

D: -
length: 16
V: TRBV5-1
J: TRBJ1-1
size: few
CDR3: CASSLLNKGGLTEAFF
DNA: TGCGCCAGCAGCTTGCTAAATAAGGGGGGGCTGACTGAAGCTTTCTTT